This TCR beta chain originates from a study of shared clonotypes between healthy human individuals. Findings and limits, study-wide: Clonotype sharing among donors, it was expected, would be affected by sequencing depth. When compared with the clonotypes that were shared by all four sorted-subset donors, the non-shared clonotypes turned out to have lower generation probabilities. Sorted-subset sequencing was shown by rarefaction to be incomplete despite large depth.

Deep-level running was used for the assay. Assay: immunoSEQ multiplex PCR; the TCRdb copy retains only in-frame clones and omits some. The repertoire holds more than 550,000 clones, with 55% to 75% as singletons. In its sample, this clone was seen a few times. Its antigen is as yet unknown. Sequences were obtained from memory CD4+ T cells sorted from blood. Specified subset: CD45RA-negative fraction. The TCR sequence derives from a woman in her 30s in good health.

The CDR3 sequence: CASSLGVREGADTQYF. The CDR3 region has the DNA TGTGCCAGCAGCTTAGGCGTCAGGGAGGGCGCAGATACGCAGTATTTT. V and J are TRBV13 and TRBJ2-3, with 7 nucleotides matching TRBD2. Germline lookup yields CDR1 PRHDT and CDR2 FYEKMQ (reference sequence). The J segment lost 4 bases and the V segment lost 0 bases, leaving 7 bases of the junction unmatched. The CDR3 length is 16 residues.